The sequence of this T cell receptor (beta chain) was determined in a study of cytomegalovirus exposure and HLA in healthy donors. Study-level results: Among the sequence variants, a highly shared cluster was likely an artifact of sequencing. Across donors, presence/absence analyses took sequencing depth to be roughly uniform. Data from an earlier analysis indicated that most TCR beta V segments were productive either about 87% or about 30% of the time. The study reported that TCR beta sequences accurately predicted HLA-A and HLA-B alleles in most subjects.

The germline V and J ends were trimmed by 5 bases and 4 bases, with 13 bases remaining between them. The CDR3 contains 14 residues. The V gene's germline CDR1 is LNHDA and CDR2 SQIVND (reference sequence). Points on this clone: As yet, its antigen is unknown.

The PCR had 60 Vbeta and 13 Jbeta primers. Only in-frame clones appear in the TCRdb table, and some are missing; sequencing was by immunoSEQ multiplex PCR. This table holds about 180,000 clones, around 76% found once. Input material: PBMCs. The sequence came from a man aged 40-49 years in good health and CMV-seronegative. The gene calls are TRBV19 and TRBJ2-3, with D perhaps matching TRBD2 (6 bases). The CDR3 sequence: CASSLQEGPDTQYF. The CDR3 DNA reads TGTGCCAGTAGTCTCCAGGAGGGGCCAGATACGCAGTATTTT.